Given below is one T cell receptor beta chain in context. This clonotype appeared many times. Its antigen remains unidentified. No per-base quality is available; no much larger clone lies one base away. Hyperthyroidism patients were aged 18 to 65 years and newly diagnosed, with disease duration of less than 2 months. The study excluded patients with uncontrolled infections, other autoimmune diseases, pregnancy or lactation. Clinical symptoms, serum thyroxine and TRAb, thyroid ultrasound, and orbital computed tomography formed the basis for the diagnoses. Blood from progressor patients was drawn when they were first diagnosed with hyperthyroidism, before any ophthalmopathy symptoms appeared. PBMCs were separated from roughly 10 ml of fresh peripheral blood using Ficoll-Paque density gradient centrifugation. Progressor patients were initially diagnosed with Graves' hyperthyroidism and developed ophthalmopathy during follow-up. Trizol reagent was used to extract total RNA, and RNA quality was then checked on an Agilent 2100 Bioanalyzer.

The TCR beta CDR3 regions were amplified from the RNA transcripts. The first round of RT-PCR for the TCR CDR3 was performed with the HTBI primer set and the Qiagen OneStep RT-PCR kit. Libraries were constructed in a second round of multiplex PCR, after which size selection and purification were performed. Sequencing of the libraries was done on an Illumina HiSeq2000 using paired-end 100 bp reads. The paper's processing steps were these. SOAPnuke was used to process the raw data, removing reads that contained adapters or uncalled bases, had a mean Phred below 15, or lacked an exact match to the constant primer or identifier. COPE v1.2.5 was used to merge high-quality paired reads, and clonotypes were defined as unique nucleotide sequences. MiTCR v1.1 was used to align the clonotypes against IMGT TRBV, TRBD and TRBJ reference segments. Only V-J combinations with frequency above 0.0001, covering 99% to 99.2% of repertoires, were analysed. A TCS score was defined as the ratio of F50 (clonal expansion) to E x V (chaos), with BLOSUM62-based TCRdist applied between CDR3 peptides within each V-J. Welch's t-statistics and random forest reduced some 510 V-J features to roughly 13, which were used in a naive Bayes classifier (R e1071). Using fastp trimming at Q25 and MiXCR clonotype assembly, TCRdb reanalyzed the public sequencing data and kept in-frame beta chains. When rows share a CDR3 protein, they turn into one entry using the most common DNA and genes. It is TCRdb's table, rather than the study itself, that gives the V and J calls and clone size. Counted in this sample were hundreds of thousands of distinct CDR3 sequences; roughly 14% of them appeared once. Of the sample, roughly 5.5% falls within the top ten clones.

The data belong to a study of T cells in Graves' hyperthyroidism and ophthalmopathy (dated by TCRdb to between 2018 and 2020). Turning to the overall study: Peripheral blood was sampled at the time of initial diagnosis, prior to any treatment. TCR V-J signatures able to tell the groups apart were searched for in a discovery cohort of 100 or so patients, of whom about 40 had Graves' ophthalmopathy and under 65 had stable Graves' hyperthyroidism. Whether ophthalmopathy could be predicted prospectively was tested in an independent validation cohort made up of roughly 19 hyperthyroidism patients plus 17 patients who later progressed to ophthalmopathy. For training and testing, the 100 patients in the discovery cohort were randomly divided in a 7:3 ratio. In addition, the study compared T-cell repertoires in thyroid tissue and in blood from several Graves' hyperthyroidism patients. After blood sampling, hyperthyroidism patients were treated with methimazole at a starting dose of 30 mg daily, and ophthalmopathy patients were treated with high-dose intravenous methylprednisolone. According to the paper, TCR Vbeta CDR3 sequencing was carried out on around 140 peripheral blood samples, which came from 40 to 45 ophthalmopathy, around 74 hyperthyroidism and approximately 17 progressor patients. Study-level results and caveats: No statistical method was used to set the sample size in advance, and investigators knew the group allocation. Most expanded thyroid clonotypes (frequency above 0.001) were also found in blood, which suggests that blood repertoires may mirror thyroid immune responses. In validation, the model predicted progression to ophthalmopathy a median of about 6.8 months before onset, with about 64% sensitivity and roughly 73% specificity. Ophthalmopathy was separated from stable hyperthyroidism by a 13 V-J signature model, with approximately 86% sensitivity and just over 81% specificity obtained in cross-validation and 80%/75% obtained in testing.

V lost 5 bases and J lost 7 bases; the stretch between them is 8 bases long. CDR1 and CDR2 (SEHNR, FQNEAQ) derive from the germline V gene (reference sequence). From the cysteine through the phenylalanine, the CDR3 covers 12 amino acids. Left in the record is the CDR3 DNA by itself, 36 bases read in frame from the first base. Here the chain combines TRBV7-9 and TRBJ2-2; there is no confident call for the D gene. The sequence derives from a woman aged 25 to 39 with Graves' hyperthyroidism that later progressed to Graves' ophthalmopathy. Sequencing was performed on blood. The nucleotide sequence reads as follows: TGTGCCAGCAGCCGCCCTAACGGGGAGCTGTTTTTT. The encoded protein is CASSRPNGELFF.